These 23 T cell receptor beta chains were sequenced from one sample in a study of identical twins. TCRdb passed the 5' RACE reads through MiXCR, listing each CDR3 protein once. The sample yields about 300,000 distinct CDR3 sequences, about 12% seen once. These data were likewise used in another study, on yellow fever vaccine responses in identical twins.

The sequenced sample was CD8+ T cells sorted from blood. These receptors were collected from a woman between 18 and 29 years old in good health.

This clonotype was observed at least ten times. V usage is TRBV7-6 and J usage is TRBJ2-1; 8 bases are a match to TRBD2. Germline CDR1 and CDR2: SGHVS and FNYEAQ. This CDR3 region has 16 residues. After removal of 5 bases from V and 0 bases from J, the junction contained 6 bases not matched to a gene. Here the CDR3 DNA reads TGTGCCAGCAGCCTAACTAGCGGCCTCTCCTACAATGAGCAGTTCTTC. Its translation: CASSLTSGLSYNEQFF.

This clonotype showed up many times. The chain couples TRBV5-1 to TRBJ1-5, with D uncertain. Germline V gene data show CDR1 as SGHRS and CDR2 as YFSETQ. The germline V and J ends were trimmed by 4 bases and 5 bases, with 13 bases remaining between them. The CDR3 is 14 residues long. CDR3 bases: TGCGCCAGCAGCCCCGTCTGGGGTGATCAGCCCCAGCATTTT. It encodes CASSPVWGDQPQHF.

Only a few counts were recorded for this clonotype. The V call is TRBV2, the J call TRBJ2-7; no firm D call. Germline V gives CDR1 SNHLY, CDR2 FYNNEI. Trimming took off 7 bases at V and 3 bases at J, with 19 bases between the two ends. CDR3 length: 15 amino acids. The CDR3 sequence is CASTWIKSSGYEQYF. CDR3 bases: TGTGCCAGCACTTGGATTAAGAGTTCCGGCTACGAGCAGTACTTC.

The chain links TRBV11-1 to TRBJ2-5, with 12 bases that match TRBD1. With V trimmed by 0 bases and J by 5 bases, 10 bases remained unmatched. Germline CDR1 is SGHAT and CDR2 is FQDESV (reference sequence). CDR3 length: 18 residues. The chain's CDR3 is CASSLARFRDRGLETQYF. CDR3 nucleotide sequence: TGTGCCAGCAGCTTAGCGCGTTTCCGGGACAGGGGGCTTGAGACCCAGTACTTC.

This clonotype was detected many times. This chain uses TRBV6-1 with TRBJ2-2, with 8 positions matching TRBD2. With 6 bases clipped from V and 4 bases from J, the junction kept 4 bases outside the gene matches. The CDR3 sequence is 14 residues long. Per the germline V gene, CDR1 is MNHNS and CDR2 is SASEGT. Written as DNA, the CDR3 is TGTGCCAGCAGCCACGGGAGGGGCACCGGGGAGCTGTTTTTT. It codes for CASSHGRGTGELFF.

This clonotype was counted only a few times. The chain is built from TRBV2 and TRBJ2-3; no definite D call. Trimming stripped 1 base from V and 2 bases from J, with 4 bases between. The germline V gene has CDR1 SNHLY and CDR2 FYNNEI. CDR3 size: 13 residues. The CDR3 region is CASSEGYTDTQYF. The CDR3, as DNA: TGTGCCAGCAGTGAAGGTTACACAGATACGCAGTATTTT.

This clonotype came up once. The J gene is TRBJ1-2, the V gene TRBV14; D uncertain. CDR1 and CDR2 from the germline V gene are SGHDN and FVKESK. V lost 0 bases and J lost 4, with 6 bases in between. CDR3 length: 13 amino acids. CDR3 sequence (DNA): TGTGCCAGCAGCCAAGAGAGGGTCTATGGCTACACCTTC. Its translation is CASSQERVYGYTF.

V gene TRBV7-9 combines with J gene TRBJ2-5, with D possibly matching TRBD2 (5 bases). The CDR3 totals 14 residues. Trimming took 3 bases from V and 4 from J, leaving 12 bases between them. Per germline, CDR1 SEHNR and CDR2 FQNEAQ (reference sequence). The CDR3 nucleotides are TGTGCCAGCAGCTTCAGAGACCGGGGAGAGACCCAGTACTTC. It is translated as CASSFRDRGETQYF.

The chain combines TRBV3-1 with TRBJ2-7; TRBD1 matches at 9 bases. Germline trimming cut 1 base from V and 2 bases from J; bases unmatched to any gene: 3. This CDR3 is 15 amino acids long. Germline V CDR1 and CDR2: LGHDT, YNNKEL (reference sequence). The DNA of the CDR3 is TGTGCCAGCAGCCAAGGGACAGGGGTCGCCTACGAGCAGTACGTC. Amino acids: CASSQGTGVAYEQYV.

V and J are TRBV5-1 and TRBJ1-1; 12 positions agree with TRBD1. The germline CDR1 and CDR2 sequences are SGHRS and YFSETQ. The CDR3 length is 17 residues. After removal of 5 bases from V and 4 bases from J, the junction contained 12 bases not matched to a gene. The CDR3 here is CASRIRDRGRRSTEAFF. Written as DNA, the CDR3 is TGCGCCAGCAGAATTCGGGACAGGGGGCGCCGGAGCACTGAAGCTTTCTTT.

This clonotype was counted between two and nine times. This chain connects TRBV2 to TRBJ2-1; TRBD2 might be the D (5 bases). The ends were cut back, 7 bases at V and 9 bases at J, with 10 bases in the middle. In germline, CDR1 is SNHLY, CDR2 FYNNEI. The CDR3 loop spans 11 amino acids. The CDR3: CASKDSVEQFF. The CDR3 DNA reads TGTGCCAGCAAGGACTCAGTTGAGCAGTTCTTC.

This clonotype has only a few counts. This sequence joins TRBV7-9 and TRBJ2-1, with 7 bases lining up with TRBD1. J was trimmed by 5 bases and V by 3 bases; bases with no gene match: 10. The CDR3 spans 16 residues. Germline CDR1 SEHNR, CDR2 FQNEAQ (reference sequence). The CDR3 reads CASSFAPGQPDNEQFF. CDR3 in DNA: TGTGCCAGCAGCTTTGCCCCGGGACAGCCTGACAATGAGCAGTTCTTC.

In this sample, this clonotype turned up many times. The chain recombines TRBV12-3 or TRBV12-4 with TRBJ2-1, with D possibly TRBD2 on 5 matching bases. Trimming stripped 3 bases from V and 0 bases from J, with 12 bases between. This CDR3 region has 16 residues. This CDR3 reads CASSFRLSGSYNEQFF. CDR3 DNA sequence: TGTGCCAGCAGTTTTAGGTTGAGCGGCTCCTACAATGAGCAGTTCTTC.

A few counts support this clonotype. The chain combines TRBV27 with TRBJ2-3; TRBD2 matches 9 bases. The ends lost 5 bases at V and 4 bases at J; junction bases unmatched: 10. Germline CDR1 reads MNHEY; CDR2 reads SMNVEV (reference sequence). There are 16 residues in the CDR3. The CDR3 nucleotides are TGTGCCAGCAGTCCACATAGCGGGAGACAGTCAGATACGCAGTATTTT. It specifies CASSPHSGRQSDTQYF.

This chain connects TRBV20-1 to TRBJ2-7; D might be TRBD2 (5 bases). Germline CDR1 reads DFQATT; CDR2 reads SNEGSKA (reference sequence). The CDR3 is 14 residues long. V lost 2 bases, J lost 3 bases, and 14 bases lay in between. CDR3 DNA sequence: TGCAGTGCTAGATACGGTGAACTAGGCTACGAGCAGTACTTC. Its translation: CSARYGELGYEQYF.

This clonotype was counted between two and nine times. CDR3 DNA: TGTGCCAGCAGCTTAGCTCCTAGCGGGGGGGCGGTGGAGACCCAGTACTTC. It encodes CASSLAPSGGAVETQYF. V usage is TRBV7-2 and J usage is TRBJ2-5, with TRBD2 identical over 12 bases. The germline V gene encodes CDR1 SGHTA and CDR2 FQGNSA. The CDR3 is 17 amino acids. Unmatched junction bases numbered 7, after V lost 0 bases and J lost 5 bases.

This clonotype was counted ten times or more. V gene TRBV11-2 combines with J gene TRBJ2-1; 12 positions agree with TRBD2. The CDR3 has 18 residues. From germline, CDR1 is SGHAT and CDR2 FQNNGV. The V gene end was trimmed by 5 bases and the J gene end by 8 bases; junction bases not matched to a gene: 16. The chain's CDR3 is CASSLTPSGRASSDEQFF. The CDR3 DNA is TGTGCCAGCAGCCTAACCCCTAGCGGGAGGGCCTCGTCCGATGAGCAGTTCTTC.

This clonotype has a handful of counts. The rearrangement joins TRBV7-9 to TRBJ2-2, with 12 bases matching TRBD2. Germline CDR1 is SEHNR and CDR2 is FQNEAQ (reference sequence). This CDR3 is built from 15 residues. J gave up 4 bases and V 5 bases, and 2 bases lay outside the gene matches. The CDR3 nucleotides read TGTGCCAGCAGCCTGACTAGCGGGAGCACCGGGGAGCTGTTTTTT. Its protein product is CASSLTSGSTGELFF.

The J gene is TRBJ2-1, the V gene TRBV20-1, with 15 bases aligning to TRBD2. The CDR3 extends over 13 amino acids. Germline V gene lookup returns CDR1 DFQATT and CDR2 SNEGSKA (reference sequence). Trimming removed 6 bases from V and 9 bases from J; junction bases left unmatched: 3. The CDR3 spells CSAGLAGGIEQFF. CDR3 DNA sequence: TGCAGTGCGGGACTAGCGGGAGGCATTGAGCAGTTCTTC.

The rearrangement joins TRBV5-6 to TRBJ2-1; 7 nucleotides line up with TRBD1. Trimming removed 5 bases from V and 1 base from J; junction bases left unmatched: 3. Per germline, CDR1 SGHDT and CDR2 YYEEEE. CDR3 length: 14 amino acids. The CDR3 coding sequence is TGTGCCAGCAGAGACAGGGAATCCTACAATGAGCAGTTCTTC. It yields the protein CASRDRESYNEQFF. Full variable domain (missing parts from reference TRBV5-6 and TRBJ2-1): DAGVTQSPTHLIKTRGQQVTLRCSPKSGHDTVSWYQQALGQGPQFIFQYYEEEERQRGNFPDRFSGHQFPNYSSELNVNALLLGDSALYLCASRDRESYNEQFFGPGTRLTVL.

The chain joins TRBV20-1 to TRBJ2-1; D may match TRBD1 or TRBD2 (7 bases each). Trimming removed 0 bases at V and 1 base at J, with 16 bases between. From germline, CDR1 is DFQATT and CDR2 SNEGSKA (reference sequence). The length of the CDR3 is 17 residues. The CDR3 loop is CSARDRGREWSYNEQFF. The CDR3 DNA follows: TGCAGTGCTAGAGATAGGGGGCGGGAGTGGTCCTACAATGAGCAGTTCTTC.

This clonotype was observed many times. The genes are TRBV27 and TRBJ1-1, with TRBD1 as a possible D gene (5 bases). The germline V gene encodes CDR1 MNHEY and CDR2 SMNVEV (reference sequence). The V end was cut by 5 bases, the J end by 7 bases, with 17 bases between. The CDR3 covers 14 residues. The CDR3 sequence is CASSPTGGVSEAFF. As DNA, the CDR3 is TGTGCCAGCAGTCCCACCGGGGGGGTCAGTGAAGCTTTCTTT.

There are a few counts of this clonotype. The chain uses TRBV28 and TRBJ1-5, with TRBD1 matching 7 bases. V shed 4 bases, J shed 3 bases, and the junction held 12 bases outside the gene matches. This CDR3 is built from 17 residues. Looked up from germline, CDR1 is MDHEN and CDR2 is SYDVKM. Here the CDR3 reads CASSWGTRGFLNQPQHF. CDR3 DNA: TGTGCCAGCAGTTGGGGGACCAGGGGGTTCCTCAATCAGCCCCAGCATTTT.